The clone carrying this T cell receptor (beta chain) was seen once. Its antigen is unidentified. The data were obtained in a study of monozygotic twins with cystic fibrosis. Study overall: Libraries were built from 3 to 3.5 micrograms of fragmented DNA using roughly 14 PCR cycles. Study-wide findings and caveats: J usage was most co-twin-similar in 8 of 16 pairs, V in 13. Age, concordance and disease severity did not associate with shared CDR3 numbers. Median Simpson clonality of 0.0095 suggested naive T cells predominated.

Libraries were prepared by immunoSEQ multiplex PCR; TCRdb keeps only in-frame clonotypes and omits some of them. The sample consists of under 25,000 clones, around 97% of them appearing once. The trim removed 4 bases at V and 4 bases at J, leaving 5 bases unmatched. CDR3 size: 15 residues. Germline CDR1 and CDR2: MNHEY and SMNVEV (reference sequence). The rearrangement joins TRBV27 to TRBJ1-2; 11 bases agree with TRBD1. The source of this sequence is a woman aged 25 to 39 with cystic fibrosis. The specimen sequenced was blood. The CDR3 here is CASSSSGQGAYGYTF. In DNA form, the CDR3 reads TGTGCCAGCAGTTCTTCAGGACAGGGGGCCTATGGCTACACCTTC.